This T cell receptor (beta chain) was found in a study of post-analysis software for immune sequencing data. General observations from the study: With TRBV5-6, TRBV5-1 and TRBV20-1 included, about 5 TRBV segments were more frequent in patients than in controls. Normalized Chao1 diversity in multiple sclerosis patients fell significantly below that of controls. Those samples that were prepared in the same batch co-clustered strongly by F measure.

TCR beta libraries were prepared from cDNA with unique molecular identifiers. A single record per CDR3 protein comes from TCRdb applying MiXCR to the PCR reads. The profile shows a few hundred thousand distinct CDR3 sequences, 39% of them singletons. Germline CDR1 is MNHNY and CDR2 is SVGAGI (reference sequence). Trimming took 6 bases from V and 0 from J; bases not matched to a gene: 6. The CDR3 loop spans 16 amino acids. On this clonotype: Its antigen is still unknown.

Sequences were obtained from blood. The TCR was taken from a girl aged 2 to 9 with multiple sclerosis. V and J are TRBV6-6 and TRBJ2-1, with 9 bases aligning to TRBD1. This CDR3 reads CASRERQGVSYNEQFF. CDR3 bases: TGTGCCAGCAGGGAAAGACAGGGGGTCTCCTACAATGAGCAGTTCTTC.